The 31 T cell receptor beta chains below come from one sample, sequenced in a study of blood T cell repertoires in COVID-19. Produced via immunoSEQ multiplex PCR; TCRdb's table is partial and in-frame only. The repertoire includes about 220,000 clones, about four fifths of them detected once, and approximately 3.8% sits in the top ten. Sample: peripheral blood. The receptors were gathered from a woman over 75 with acute or convalescent COVID-19.

The rearrangement joins TRBV7-8 to TRBJ1-2; perhaps TRBD1 as D (5 bases). Trimming cost V 6 bases and J 1 base, with 15 bases left between them. The CDR3 extends over 15 amino acids. CDR1 and CDR2 from the germline V gene are SGHVS and FQNEAQ. CDR3 sequence (DNA): TGTGCCAGCAGTAATCACGGGGGGGATAACTATGGCTACACCTTC. This translates into CASSNHGGDNYGYTF.

This sequence joins TRBV29-1 and TRBJ2-5, with no clear D. Trimming took off 2 bases at V and 2 bases at J, with 3 bases between the two ends. Per the germline V gene, CDR1 is SQVTM and CDR2 is ANQGSEA. This CDR3 comprises 11 residues. The CDR3 sequence is CSVEPQETQYF. CDR3 bases: TGCAGCGTTGAACCGCAAGAGACCCAGTACTTC.

The rearrangement links TRBV5-4 to TRBJ2-5, with D possibly being TRBD1 (5 bases). V lost 4 bases to trimming and J lost 1 base, with 11 bases between them. This CDR3 region has 14 residues. Germline lookup yields CDR1 SGHNT and CDR2 YYREEE (reference sequence). In nucleotides, the CDR3 is TGTGCCAGCAGCCCCCCGCAGGGCCAAGAGACCCAGTACTTC. Encoded protein: CASSPPQGQETQYF. The full variable domain, in which reference TRBV5-4 and TRBJ2-5 provide the parts outside the CDR3, is ETGVTQSPTHLIKTRGQQVTLRCSSQSGHNTVSWYQQALGQGPQFIFQYYREEENGRGNFPPRFSGLQFPNYSSELNVNALELDDSALYLCASSPPQGQETQYFGPGTRLLVL.

The rearrangement links TRBV4-2 to TRBJ2-1; D unresolved. Trimming left V 4 bases short and J 7 bases short, with 17 bases between. The CDR3 runs to 15 residues. The V gene's germline CDR1 is LGHNA and CDR2 YNFKEQ. The CDR3 DNA reads TGTGCCAGCAGCCCAGGTGATGGGTTTGGGAATGAGCAGTTCTTC. Amino acids: CASSPGDGFGNEQFF.

This clone appeared a single time. V usage is TRBV19 and J usage is TRBJ1-1, with 10 bases that match TRBD1. Germline loops: CDR1 LNHDA, CDR2 SQIVND (reference sequence). The CDR3 is 12 residues long. Trimming at V came to 3 bases and at J to 14 bases, leaving 6 bases not matched to a gene. The CDR3, as DNA: TGTGCCAGTAGTATGACAGGGGGCCCATTATTCTTT. This translates into CASSMTGGPLFF.

The chain links TRBV9 to TRBJ2-5; TRBD1 matches at 7 bases. The CDR3 totals 19 residues. V dropped 1 base and J dropped 1; count of bases not matched to a gene: 16. The germline CDR1 and CDR2 sequences are SGDLS and YYNGEE. The CDR3 protein is CASSVTGGPGTEAQETQYF. DNA of the CDR3: TGTGCCAGCAGCGTAACCGGCGGCCCCGGGACAGAGGCCCAAGAGACCCAGTACTTC. The full variable domain, completed using reference TRBV9 and TRBJ2-5, is DSGVTQTPKHLITATGQRVTLRCSPRSGDLSVYWYQQSLDQGLQFLIQYYNGEERAKGNILERFSAQQFPDLHSELNLSSLELGDSALYFCASSVTGGPGTEAQETQYFGPGTRLLVL.

The J gene is TRBJ2-7, the V gene TRBV19; D may be TRBD2 (6 bases). The V gene's germline CDR1 is LNHDA and CDR2 SQIVND (reference sequence). The CDR3 sequence is 15 residues long. Between the trimmed V and J ends, which lost 5 bases and 2 bases, there was a span of 16 bases. The CDR3 reads CASSLRRTGAYEQYF. DNA of the CDR3: TGTGCCAGTAGTCTCCGACGGACGGGAGCCTACGAGCAGTACTTC.

The gene calls are TRBV27 and TRBJ2-7; TRBD1 matches at 7 bases. The CDR3 is 14 amino acids. V shed 4 bases and J 0 bases; nucleotides not matched to a gene: 3. The germline V gene encodes CDR1 MNHEY and CDR2 SMNVEV (reference sequence). CDR3 protein: CASSSGQASYEQYF. CDR3 bases: TGTGCCAGCAGTTCCGGACAGGCCTCCTACGAGCAGTACTTC.

This clone was observed a few times. The chain has TRBV12-3 or TRBV12-4 and TRBJ1-3; D not certain. The length of the CDR3 is 13 residues. V was clipped by 8 bases and J by 2 bases, with 10 bases between them. The CDR3, as DNA: TGTGCCAGCTCTGAGAATACTGGAAACACCATATATTTT. Amino acid sequence: CASSENTGNTIYF.

V and J are TRBV5-1 and TRBJ1-2; 7 nucleotides align to TRBD1. In germline, CDR1 is SGHRS, CDR2 YFSETQ. The length of the CDR3 is 13 residues. J lost 4 bases, V lost 3 bases, and 3 bases had no gene match. For the CDR3, the DNA is TGCGCCAGCAGCTCGACAGGGCCCTATGGCTACACCTTC. This codes for CASSSTGPYGYTF.

The chain recombines TRBV3-1 (or the pseudogene TRBV3-2) with TRBJ1-3; 10 bases agree with TRBD1. J gave up 0 bases and V 3 bases, and 8 bases lay outside the gene matches. The CDR3 runs 18 residues. Germline CDR1 reads LGHDT; CDR2 reads YNNKEL (reference sequence). CDR3 DNA: TGTGCCAGCAGCCATCACGGGACAGGGGACAACTCTGGAAACACCATATATTTT. It encodes CASSHHGTGDNSGNTIYF.

The chain employs TRBV3-1 (or the pseudogene TRBV3-2) and TRBJ2-3, with 10 nucleotides matching TRBD1. CDR1 and CDR2 from the germline V gene are LGHDT and YNNKEL (reference sequence). V lost 1 base and J lost 2; bases outside the gene matches: 6. This CDR3 has 17 amino acids. The CDR3 DNA is TGTGCCAGCAGCCAAGGACAGGGGGCGATGGCCACAGATACGCAGTATTTT. It encodes CASSQGQGAMATDTQYF.

On this clone itself: Other nucleotide sequences from this sample produce the same CDR3. The chain couples TRBV7-8 to TRBJ1-1; the match to TRBD1 covers 10 bases. Per the germline V gene, CDR1 is SGHVS and CDR2 is FQNEAQ. J was trimmed by 4 bases and V by 9 bases; bases with no gene match: 5. The CDR3 is 13 amino acids. CDR3: CASSRTGGTEAFF. The CDR3 DNA sequence: TGTGCCAGTAGCCGGACAGGGGGCACTGAAGCTTTCTTT.

This clone was seen a single time. The rearrangement uses TRBV7-2 and TRBJ2-1; 9 nucleotides match TRBD1. The V gene end was trimmed by 7 bases and the J gene end by 1 base; junction bases not matched to a gene: 8. The CDR3 consists of 16 residues. Germline values: CDR1 SGHTA, CDR2 FQGNSA. CDR3 sequence reads: CASTQAGTGSYNEQFF. The CDR3 region has the DNA TGTGCCAGCACCCAGGCCGGGACAGGGTCCTACAATGAGCAGTTCTTC.

The chain couples TRBV5-4 to TRBJ1-2; no firm D call. Germline V gene data show CDR1 as SGHNT and CDR2 as YYREEE (reference sequence). The V end lost 0 bases, the J end lost 2 bases, and 14 bases lay between the germline ends. There are 16 residues in the CDR3. The CDR3 sequence is CASSLGGVTVNYGYTF. The CDR3 nucleotides read TGTGCCAGCAGCTTGGGGGGAGTTACAGTCAACTATGGCTACACCTTC.

The J gene is TRBJ1-1, the V gene TRBV2; a possible D gene is TRBD1 (6 bases). V lost 10 bases to trimming and J lost 0 bases, with 12 bases between them. This CDR3 is 13 amino acids long. In germline, CDR1 is SNHLY, CDR2 FYNNEI. In DNA, the CDR3 is TGTGCCACACGAGGGGGTATGAACACTGAAGCTTTCTTT. This encodes CATRGGMNTEAFF. The full variable domain, rest sourced from reference TRBV2 and TRBJ1-1, is EPEVTQTPSHQVTQMGQEVILRCVPISNHLYFYWYRQILGQKVEFLVSFYNNEISEKSEIFDDQFSVERPDGSNFTLKIRSTKLEDSAMYFCATRGGMNTEAFFGQGTRLTVV.

This chain connects TRBV27 to TRBJ2-5; 7 bases agree with TRBD1. V trimming: 6 bases; J trimming: 5 bases; junction bases outside the gene matches: 12. This CDR3 comprises 15 residues. Germline CDR1 reads MNHEY; CDR2 reads SMNVEV (reference sequence). This CDR3 reads CASSPWTGIGETQYF. Here the CDR3 DNA reads TGTGCCAGCAGCCCCTGGACAGGCATAGGGGAGACCCAGTACTTC.

The rearrangement links TRBV7-3 to TRBJ2-2; a weak D match, TRBD2 (5 bases). Trimming shortened V by 5 bases and J by 0 bases, and 19 bases separated the two germline ends. The CDR3 sequence is 18 residues long. Germline V lookup: CDR1 SGHTA, CDR2 FQGTGA. DNA of the CDR3: TGTGCCAGCAGCCCCCGGGGTAGCAGATCCGCGAACACCGGGGAGCTGTTTTTT. Residues: CASSPRGSRSANTGELFF.

V and J are TRBV29-1 and TRBJ1-6, with D possibly TRBD1 on 5 matching bases. The V end lost 6 bases, the J end lost 4 bases, and 10 bases lay between the germline ends. CDR1 SQVTM and CDR2 ANQGSEA come from the germline V gene. The CDR3 is 13 amino acids. CDR3 bases: TGCAGCGTCGGGACTGCGTATAATTCACCCCTCCACTTT. The encoded protein is CSVGTAYNSPLHF.

The chain has TRBV9 and TRBJ1-6; 10 bases are a match to TRBD1. The CDR3 loop spans 15 amino acids. The V gene's germline CDR1 is SGDLS and CDR2 YYNGEE. The trim removed 3 bases at V and 7 bases at J, leaving 4 bases unmatched. CDR3 loop: CASSADRGSNSPLHF. The CDR3 bases are TGTGCCAGCAGCGCGGACAGGGGGTCGAATTCACCCCTCCACTTT.

The chain links TRBV5-1 to TRBJ1-2; TRBD1 aligns across 7 bases. CDR3 length: 14 residues. V was pared by 5 bases and J by 2 bases, with 6 bases of the junction left unmatched. CDR1 is SGHRS and CDR2 is YFSETQ in the germline V gene. This chain's CDR3 is CASRPTGLNYGYTF. The CDR3 DNA follows: TGCGCCAGCAGACCGACAGGGTTAAACTATGGCTACACCTTC.

This rearrangement joins TRBV27 to TRBJ2-7; maybe TRBD2 (7 bases). The V gene's germline CDR1 is MNHEY and CDR2 SMNVEV (reference sequence). V lost 5 bases and J lost 5, with 10 bases in between. CDR3 length: 12 residues. The CDR3 DNA reads as TGTGCCAGCAGTCGGGGGGACAACGAGCAGTACTTC. It translates to CASSRGDNEQYF.

The rearrangement links TRBV3-1 (or the pseudogene TRBV3-2) to TRBJ1-1, with TRBD1 as a possible D gene (5 bases). CDR3 length equals 14 residues. Germline V gene sequence: CDR1 LGHDT, CDR2 YNNKEL (reference sequence). Trimming took 7 bases from V and 6 from J, leaving 18 bases between them. CDR3 sequence (DNA): TGTGCCAGCACCACGGACACCTCTAGGGCTGAAGCTTTCTTT. Protein: CASTTDTSRAEAFF.

This clone was seen only once. V is TRBV28 and J is TRBJ2-3, with 7 bases identical to TRBD2. V lost 5 bases, J lost 4 bases, and 3 bases stayed unmatched. The CDR3 sequence is 13 residues long. CDR1 and CDR2 from the germline V gene are MDHEN and SYDVKM. The CDR3 here is CASSTTSPDTQYF. CDR3 in DNA: TGTGCCAGCAGTACGACTAGCCCAGATACGCAGTATTTT.

This chain uses TRBV2 with TRBJ2-7; 8 bases match TRBD1. The CDR3 runs to 14 residues. V lost 2 bases to trimming and J lost 6 bases; unmatched junction nucleotides: 6. Germline values: CDR1 SNHLY, CDR2 FYNNEI. DNA of the CDR3: TGTGCCAGCAGTGAATCGAGACAGGGGAGCGAGCAGTACTTC. It codes for CASSESRQGSEQYF. Supplemented by reference TRBV2 and TRBJ2-7, the full variable domain reads EPEVTQTPSHQVTQMGQEVILRCVPISNHLYFYWYRQILGQKVEFLVSFYNNEISEKSEIFDDQFSVERPDGSNFTLKIRSTKLEDSAMYFCASSESRQGSEQYFGPGTRLTVT.

CDR3 amino acids: CASAGAYNEQFF. CDR3 nucleotides: TGTGCCAGCGCGGGAGCCTACAATGAGCAGTTCTTC. The chain combines TRBV19 with TRBJ2-1; 7 nucleotides match TRBD2. This CDR3 has 12 residues. The V gene end was trimmed by 9 bases and the J gene end by 2 bases; junction bases not matched to a gene: 1. Germline CDR1 is LNHDA and CDR2 is SQIVND (reference sequence).

The chain combines TRBV29-1 with TRBJ1-4; D is perhaps TRBD1 (6 bases). Germline V gene sequence: CDR1 SQVTM, CDR2 ANQGSEA. This CDR3 region has 14 residues. V lost 4 bases and J lost 7, with 16 bases in between. The CDR3 region is CSVAPDVGGEKLFF. The CDR3, as DNA: TGCAGCGTTGCCCCTGACGTAGGGGGTGAAAAACTGTTTTTT.

This clone turned up a few times. This chain uses TRBV19 with TRBJ2-1; 8 bases agree with TRBD1. CDR1 is LNHDA and CDR2 is SQIVND in the germline V gene (reference sequence). The CDR3 consists of 15 residues. V lost 5 bases to trimming and J lost 8 bases; unmatched junction nucleotides: 11. As DNA, the CDR3 is TGTGCCAGTAGTGGCCCCGGACAGGGATTGCATGAGCAGTTCTTC. This gives the protein CASSGPGQGLHEQFF.

This chain links TRBV5-6 with TRBJ2-2, with a tentative D call TRBD2 (6 bases). The CDR3 length is 15 residues. Per germline, CDR1 SGHDT and CDR2 YYEEEE. The V gene lost 3 bases and the J gene lost 4 bases, with 13 bases spanning the gap. The CDR3, as DNA: TGTGCCAGCAGCTCCTCGCGGGGCCGCACCGGGGAGCTGTTTTTT. The encoded protein is CASSSSRGRTGELFF.

In this sample, this clone turned up a few times. CDR3: CASSLTGNSWNGYTF. The CDR3, as DNA: TGCGCCAGCAGCTTGACAGGGAATTCCTGGAATGGCTACACCTTC. The chain recombines TRBV5-1 with TRBJ1-2; a weak D match, TRBD1 (6 bases). CDR1 SGHRS and CDR2 YFSETQ come from the germline V gene. The CDR3 sequence is 15 residues long. V lost 1 base to trimming and J lost 6 bases, with 16 bases between them.

The chain uses TRBV9 and TRBJ1-6; a possible D gene is TRBD1 (5 bases). The germline V gene encodes CDR1 SGDLS and CDR2 YYNGEE. CDR3 length equals 14 residues. Trimming took off 7 bases at V and 7 bases at J, with 15 bases between the two ends. CDR3 sequence reads: CASESYRLNSPLHF. The CDR3 DNA sequence: TGTGCCAGCGAGAGTTACAGGCTCAATTCACCCCTCCACTTT.